This T cell receptor (beta chain) was recovered during a study of T cell repertoires in cytomegalovirus infection. One entry per CDR3 protein results from TCRdb running MiXCR on the reads. The sample holds roughly 920,000 distinct CDR3 sequences, 31% seen once. Regarding this clonotype: Its antigen is still unknown.

The CDR3 is 15 residues long. Germline V gene sequence: CDR1 DFQATT, CDR2 SNEGSKA (reference sequence). Trimming took 0 bases from V and 6 from J, leaving 16 bases between them. General study results and limits: Clonotype analysis showed dominance of the ex vivo response by HLA-C-restricted CMV-specific TCR beta clonotypes.

V is TRBV20-1 and J is TRBJ2-3; the D gene is possibly TRBD2 (5 bases). The sequencing here drew on cultured CD8+ T cells from PBMCs, taken from culture after CMV antigen stimulation. The receptor comes from a human donor in good health (CMV status not recorded). Some clones in this sample may be carry-over from other donors' samples. The CDR3 sequence is CSARDLGLAGDTQYF. The CDR3 nucleotides read TGCAGTGCTAGAGATCTGGGTCTAGCTGGGGATACGCAGTATTTT.